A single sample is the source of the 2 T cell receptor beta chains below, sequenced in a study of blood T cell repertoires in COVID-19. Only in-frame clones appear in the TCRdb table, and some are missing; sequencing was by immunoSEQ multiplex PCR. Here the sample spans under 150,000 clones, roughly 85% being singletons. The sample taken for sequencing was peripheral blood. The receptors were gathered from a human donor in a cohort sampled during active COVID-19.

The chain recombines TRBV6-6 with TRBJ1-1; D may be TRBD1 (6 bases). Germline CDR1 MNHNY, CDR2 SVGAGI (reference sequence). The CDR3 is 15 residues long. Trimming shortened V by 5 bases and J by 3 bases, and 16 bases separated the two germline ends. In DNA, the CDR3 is TGTGCCAGCAGTAACCTACAGGGAAAGGACACTGAAGCTTTCTTT. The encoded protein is CASSNLQGKDTEAFF.

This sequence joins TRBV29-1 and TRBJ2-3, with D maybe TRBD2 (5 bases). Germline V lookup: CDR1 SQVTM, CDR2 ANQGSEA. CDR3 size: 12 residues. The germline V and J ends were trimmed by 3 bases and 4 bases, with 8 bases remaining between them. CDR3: CSVEGSPDTQYF. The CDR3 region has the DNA TGCAGCGTTGAGGGGAGCCCAGATACGCAGTATTTT.